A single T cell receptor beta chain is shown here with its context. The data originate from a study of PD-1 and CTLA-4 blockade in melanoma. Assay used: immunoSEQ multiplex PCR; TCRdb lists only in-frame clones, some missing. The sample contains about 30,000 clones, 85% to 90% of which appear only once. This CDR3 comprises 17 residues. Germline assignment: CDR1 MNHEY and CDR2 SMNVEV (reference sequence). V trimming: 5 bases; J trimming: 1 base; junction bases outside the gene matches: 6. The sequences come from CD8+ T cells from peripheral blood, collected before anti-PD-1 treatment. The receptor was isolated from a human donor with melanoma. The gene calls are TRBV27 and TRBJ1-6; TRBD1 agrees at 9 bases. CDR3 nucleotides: TGTGCCAGCAGTCTCGGACAGGGGAGATCCTATAATTCACCCCTCCACTTT. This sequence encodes CASSLGQGRSYNSPLHF.